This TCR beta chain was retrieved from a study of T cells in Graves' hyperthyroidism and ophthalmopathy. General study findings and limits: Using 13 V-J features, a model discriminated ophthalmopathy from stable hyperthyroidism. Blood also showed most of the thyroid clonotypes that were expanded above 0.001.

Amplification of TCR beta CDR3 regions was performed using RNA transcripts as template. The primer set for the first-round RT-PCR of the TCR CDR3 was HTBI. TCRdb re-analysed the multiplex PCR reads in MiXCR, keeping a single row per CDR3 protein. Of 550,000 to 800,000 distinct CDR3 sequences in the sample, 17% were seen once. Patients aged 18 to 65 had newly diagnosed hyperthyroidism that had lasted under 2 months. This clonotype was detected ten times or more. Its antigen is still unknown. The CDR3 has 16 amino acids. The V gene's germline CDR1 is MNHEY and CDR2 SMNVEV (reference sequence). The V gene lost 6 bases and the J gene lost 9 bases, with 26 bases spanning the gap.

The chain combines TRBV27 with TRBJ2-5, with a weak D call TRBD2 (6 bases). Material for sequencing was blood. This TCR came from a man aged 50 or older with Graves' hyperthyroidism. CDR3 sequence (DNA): TGTGCCAGCAGGAAAAGAGCTAGCGCTCCCCTATACCCCCAGTACTTC. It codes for CASRKRASAPLYPQYF.